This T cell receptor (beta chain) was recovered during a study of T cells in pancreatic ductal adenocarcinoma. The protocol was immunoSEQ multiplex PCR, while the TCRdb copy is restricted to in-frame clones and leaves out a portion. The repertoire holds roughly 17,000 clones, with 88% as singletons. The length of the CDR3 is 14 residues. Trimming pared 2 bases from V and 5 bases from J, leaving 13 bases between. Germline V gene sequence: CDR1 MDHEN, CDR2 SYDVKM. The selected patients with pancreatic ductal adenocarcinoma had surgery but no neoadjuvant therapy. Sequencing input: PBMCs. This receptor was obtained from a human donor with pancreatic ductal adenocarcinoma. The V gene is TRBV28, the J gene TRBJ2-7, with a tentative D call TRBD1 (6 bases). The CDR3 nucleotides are TGTGCCAGCAGTTTAGGAACAGGGATTGACGAGCAGTACTTC. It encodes CASSLGTGIDEQYF.